Each of the 20 T cell receptor beta chains below was sequenced from the same sample in a study of T cell responses to AZD1222 COVID-19 vaccine. Using immunoSEQ multiplex PCR, the repertoire was profiled, and TCRdb retains in-frame clones only, with some absent. The sample lists about 190,000 clones, about 92% occurring once. Here the sequenced sample was peripheral blood, taken on day 0 of AZD1222 vaccination. These receptors all come from an adult in good health.

V usage is TRBV3-1 (or the pseudogene TRBV3-2) and J usage is TRBJ1-5; D not resolved. CDR3 length: 13 residues. The germline CDR1 and CDR2 sequences are LGHDT and YNNKEL (reference sequence). Between the trimmed V and J ends, which lost 2 bases and 10 bases, there was a span of 12 bases. DNA for the CDR3: TGTGCCAGCAGCCAACGGCCTCGTGCTCCCCAGCATTTT. It codes for CASSQRPRAPQHF.

The CDR3 coding sequence is TGTGCCAGTAGCCGGGGACAGGGATATGACACCGGGGAGCTGTTTTTT. It encodes CASSRGQGYDTGELFF. V gene TRBV19 combines with J gene TRBJ2-2, with 9 bases that match TRBD1. The CDR3 loop spans 16 amino acids. Looked up from germline, CDR1 is LNHDA and CDR2 is SQIVND (reference sequence). V lost 6 bases to trimming and J lost 3 bases; unmatched junction nucleotides: 8.

This chain uses TRBV4-2 with TRBJ2-5, with D possibly being TRBD2 (7 bases). Trimming removed 0 bases at V and 1 base at J, with 18 bases between. There are 18 residues in the CDR3. The germline gives CDR1 LGHNA, CDR2 YNFKEQ. The CDR3 sequence is CASSQDLLGGGSQETQYF. Here the CDR3 DNA reads TGTGCCAGCAGCCAAGATCTCCTAGGGGGGGGCTCCCAAGAGACCCAGTACTTC.

The chain employs TRBV3-1 (or the pseudogene TRBV3-2) and TRBJ1-2, with D unclear. Trimming removed 1 base from V and 8 bases from J, with 14 bases in between. There are 14 residues in the CDR3. CDR1 and CDR2 (germline): LGHDT, YNNKEL (reference sequence). The CDR3 spells CASSQAYPGGGYTF. Written as DNA, the CDR3 is TGTGCCAGCAGCCAAGCTTACCCCGGTGGCGGCTACACCTTC.

The rearrangement links TRBV19 to TRBJ1-5, with D perhaps TRBD1 (6 bases). The CDR3 is 14 amino acids. The germline CDR1 and CDR2 sequences are LNHDA and SQIVND (reference sequence). V was pared by 7 bases and J by 0 bases, with 10 bases between. CDR3 coding DNA: TGTGCCAGTAATTTCAGGGGTAGCAATCAGCCCCAGCATTTT. As protein: CASNFRGSNQPQHF.

The chain recombines TRBV24-1 with TRBJ2-5; D remains ambiguous. The V gene lost 5 bases and the J gene lost 0 bases, with 6 bases spanning the gap. CDR1 and CDR2 (germline): KGHDR, SFDVKD. This CDR3 is 13 amino acids long. The CDR3 reads CATSGSYQETQYF. The CDR3 DNA reads as TGTGCCACCAGTGGATCGTACCAAGAGACCCAGTACTTC.

The rearrangement uses TRBV2 and TRBJ2-1; no clear D gene. The germline V gene encodes CDR1 SNHLY and CDR2 FYNNEI. V was trimmed by 2 bases and J by 4 bases, leaving 6 bases between them. CDR3 length: 13 amino acids. This CDR3 is CASSEIGYNEQFF. CDR3 DNA sequence: TGTGCCAGCAGTGAAATAGGTTACAATGAGCAGTTCTTC.

There are many counts of this clone. The chain combines TRBV21-1 with TRBJ1-5. TRBV21-1 is a documented pseudogene. This CDR3 is built from 15 residues. The CDR3 DNA sequence: TGTGCCAGCAGCAAGGGGGTCGCTAGCAATCAGCCCCAGCATTTT. It codes for CASSKGVASNQPQHF.

CDR3 nucleotides: TGTGCCAGCAGCCCAGGGGAAACTAACTATGGCTACACCTTC. Amino acid sequence: CASSPGETNYGYTF. V usage is TRBV7-2 and J usage is TRBJ1-2; the D gene is possibly TRBD1 (6 bases). Germline V gives CDR1 SGHTA, CDR2 FQGNSA. CDR3 length: 14 amino acids. Trimming took off 5 bases at V and 0 bases at J, with 10 bases between the two ends.

V and J are TRBV5-1 and TRBJ1-2, with D possibly TRBD1 on 6 matching bases. Germline CDR1 reads SGHRS; CDR2 reads YFSETQ. V was pared by 2 bases and J by 0 bases, with 11 bases between. The CDR3 runs 15 residues. The CDR3 reads CASSLGQTPNYGYTF. The CDR3 DNA follows: TGCGCCAGCAGCTTAGGACAGACCCCTAACTATGGCTACACCTTC. The whole variable domain, remainder taken from reference TRBV5-1 and TRBJ1-2, is KAGVTQTPRYLIKTRGQQVTLSCSPISGHRSVSWYQQTPGQGLQFLFEYFSETQRNKGNFPGRFSGRQFSNSRSEMNVSTLELGDSALYLCASSLGQTPNYGYTFGSGTRLTVV.

This chain joins TRBV5-1 and TRBJ1-3; possible D gene TRBD1, 5 bases. Between the trimmed V and J ends, which lost 7 bases and 4 bases, there was a span of 15 bases. The germline CDR1 and CDR2 sequences are SGHRS and YFSETQ. CDR3 size: 14 residues. CDR3 in DNA: TGCGCCAGCGGAGACAGCCTTTTGGGAAACACCATATATTTT. It codes for CASGDSLLGNTIYF.

The chain recombines TRBV11-1 with TRBJ1-1; D might be TRBD1 (5 bases). V shed 6 bases and J shed 4 bases, with 12 bases lying between them. This CDR3 has 13 residues. Germline V gene sequence: CDR1 SGHAT, CDR2 FQDESV (reference sequence). The DNA of the CDR3 is TGTGCCAGCAGTCCAGGGTTGGGCACTGAAGCTTTCTTT. Translating gives CASSPGLGTEAFF.

The chain employs TRBV7-9 and TRBJ1-3; D is undetermined. Germline V gene lookup returns CDR1 SEHNR and CDR2 FQNEAQ (reference sequence). Trimming took off 3 bases at V and 0 bases at J, with 9 bases between the two ends. CDR3 size: 15 residues. The chain's CDR3 is CASSLVSVSGNTIYF. The CDR3 DNA follows: TGTGCCAGCAGCTTGGTTTCAGTCTCTGGAAACACCATATATTTT.

The chain links TRBV5-1 to TRBJ2-3; D call uncertain. This CDR3 contains 17 residues. V shed 4 bases and J shed 2 bases, with 20 bases lying between them. From germline, CDR1 is SGHRS and CDR2 YFSETQ. The CDR3 is CASSRDVLTKHTDTQYF. CDR3 DNA sequence: TGCGCCAGCAGCCGTGATGTTCTGACAAAACACACAGATACGCAGTATTTT.

V and J are TRBV21-1 and TRBJ2-1; TRBD2 was called by the table and not checked on the DNA. TRBV21-1 is designated a pseudogene. CDR3 length: 17 amino acids. The CDR3 is CASSKVGTSDLYNEQFF. The CDR3 region has the DNA TGTGCCAGCAGCAAAGTCGGAACTAGCGATCTTTACAATGAGCAGTTCTTC.

The rearrangement joins TRBV7-9 to TRBJ1-4, with D possibly matching TRBD1 (5 bases). From germline, CDR1 is SEHNR and CDR2 FQNEAQ (reference sequence). V lost 5 bases, J lost 4 bases, and 20 bases lay in between. This CDR3 comprises 17 residues. In nucleotides, the CDR3 is TGTGCCAGCAGCCCTGGGCGGTGGGGGGACCTTAATGAAAAACTGTTTTTT. Protein product: CASSPGRWGDLNEKLFF. Variable domain in full (rest from reference TRBV7-9 and TRBJ1-4): DTGVSQNPRHKITKRGQNVTFRCDPISEHNRLYWYRQTLGQGPEFLTYFQNEAQLEKSRLLSDRFSAERPKGSFSTLEIQRTEQGDSAMYLCASSPGRWGDLNEKLFFGSGTQLSVL.

V is TRBV19 and J is TRBJ1-2; maybe TRBD1 (5 bases). Germline CDR1 is LNHDA and CDR2 is SQIVND (reference sequence). The ends were cut back, 8 bases at V and 4 bases at J, with 23 bases in the middle. This CDR3 region has 16 residues. Here the CDR3 reads CASQPPDIWGPYGYTF. CDR3 DNA sequence: TGTGCCAGTCAACCCCCGGACATTTGGGGCCCCTATGGCTACACCTTC.

J is TRBJ2-3 and V is TRBV2, with D uncertain. This CDR3 comprises 12 residues. The germline V and J ends were trimmed by 2 bases and 7 bases, with 7 bases remaining between them. Germline CDR1 reads SNHLY; CDR2 reads FYNNEI. CDR3 in amino acids: CASSESPYTQYF. The CDR3 nucleotides are TGTGCCAGCAGTGAATCCCCCTATACGCAGTATTTT.

This sequence joins TRBV27 and TRBJ1-2, with D possibly TRBD1 on 6 matching bases. V gave up 4 bases and J gave up 11 bases, with 14 bases separating them. The CDR3 consists of 12 residues. Germline V gene sequence: CDR1 MNHEY, CDR2 SMNVEV (reference sequence). The CDR3 is CASSSPGGRYTF. DNA of the CDR3: TGTGCCAGCAGTTCGCCGGGGGGGCGGTACACCTTC.

The J gene is TRBJ2-3, the V gene TRBV20-1; D perhaps matches TRBD1 (5 bases). The CDR3 has 11 amino acids. V was shortened by 4 bases and J by 6 bases, with 8 bases between the two germline ends. Per germline, CDR1 DFQATT and CDR2 SNEGSKA (reference sequence). Here the CDR3 DNA reads TGCAGTGCTAAGAAGGGGGATACGCAGTATTTT. Protein product: CSAKKGDTQYF.